Sequencing of this T cell receptor beta chain was carried out in a study of blood T cells in healthy people across ages. This clonotype was observed once. With a J-beta primer mix and a sample-barcoded 5' primer, a second PCR ran about 7 to 12 cycles. Each cDNA was tagged by a template-switch adaptor containing 12 random nucleotides. One entry per CDR3 protein results from TCRdb running MiXCR on the 5' RACE reads. The table lists about 640,000 distinct CDR3 sequences, around three fifths of them singletons. The CDR3 contains 16 residues. Trimming stripped 0 bases from V and 1 base from J, with 13 bases between. Germline CDR1 and CDR2: SGHRS and YFSETQ. The authors isolated at least 7 million PBMCs per sample.

The chain uses TRBV5-1 and TRBJ2-5; D ambiguous. Input material: blood. This receptor was taken from a man in his sixties in good health. CDR3 nucleotide sequence: TGCGCCAGCAGCTTGGGGGCTTTAGTAGGCCAAGAGACCCAGTACTTC. Its protein is CASSLGALVGQETQYF.